This T cell receptor (beta chain) was captured in a study of CXCR3-negative and CXCR3-positive naive CD8 T cells. UMI-labeled 5' RACE yielded the TRB cDNA libraries. TCRdb reprocessed the 5' RACE reads and keeps a single row for each CDR3 protein, giving no DNA. In total, the table holds approximately 60,000 distinct CDR3 sequences. General study points: CXCR3-negative and CXCR3-positive naive cells shared comparable TRBV-TRBJ usage, but memory cells did not. CD5 surface expression was similar among naive subsets, and TCR strength was estimated by inference from TRB CDR3 properties.

Germline V gives CDR1 DFQATT, CDR2 SNEGSKA (reference sequence). CDR3 length: 14 residues. As for this clonotype: The antigen remains unidentified.

The TCR sequence derives from a human donor in good health. Some clones in this sample may be carry-over from other donors' samples. Specimen: memory CD8+ T cells from blood. V gene TRBV20-1 combines with J gene TRBJ2-1. This chain's CDR3 is CSARERSSYNEQFF.